This T cell receptor beta chain was profiled in a study of T cell responses to AZD1222 COVID-19 vaccine. Regarding the study as a whole: Spike-specific TCR depth and breadth grew after two AZD1222 doses. Spike-wide vaccine-associated CD4 TCRs dominated at 160-218 and 743-854. Most donors were white British, females outnumbered males, and clonal diversity was possibly underestimated.

The germline V and J ends were trimmed by 5 bases and 0 bases, with 29 bases remaining between them. Germline V gives CDR1 SGHVS, CDR2 FNYEAQ. The CDR3 spans 21 residues. With respect to this clone: No antigen is known for it.

The repertoire was sequenced with immunoSEQ multiplex PCR; TCRdb's copy has only in-frame clones and lacks some. The sample holds some 190,000 clones; roughly 94% are singletons and the top ten take 1.7%. The source is an adult who received the MenACWY meningococcal vaccine as a control. Sequenced material: peripheral blood, taken 28 days after the second dose of the MenACWY control vaccine. The V call is TRBV7-6, the J call TRBJ2-1, with a possible D match to TRBD1 (6 bases). The CDR3 region has the DNA TGTGCCAGCAGCAAGGGGGTGGTCGTCAGTGCGGGCTCGCTCTCCTACAATGAGCAGTTCTTC. Amino acid sequence: CASSKGVVVSAGSLSYNEQFF.